This T cell receptor (beta chain) was sequenced during a study of CD8 T cells in Susac syndrome. An amount of RNA that ranged from roughly 0.5 to 1 ug was reverse transcribed with random hexamers. Amplification of the TCR beta CDR3 was carried out by immunoSEQ multiplex PCR, which spanned a total of 54 Vbeta and 13 Jbeta segments. MiXCR was run by TCRdb on the immunoSEQ multiplex PCR reads, yielding one entry per CDR3 protein. The data hold some 150,000 distinct CDR3 sequences, with about 95% observed a single time. On this clonotype: The antigen is undetermined.

Study conclusions and caveats: There was no clonal expansion in the CD4+ T cell repertoires of Susac syndrome.

Deletions cut 4 bases from V and 5 bases from J, with 8 bases between. This CDR3 is built from 12 residues. Germline lookup yields CDR1 MNHNS and CDR2 SASEGT. The recently defined diagnostic criteria for definite or probable disease were met by the Susac syndrome patients. The sequenced material came from CD4+ T cells from PBMCs. The receptor was isolated from a human donor with Susac syndrome. The chain has TRBV6-1 and TRBJ2-5; D remains ambiguous. Here the CDR3 reads CASSGDGETQYF. CDR3 bases: TGTGCCAGCAGTGGGGATGGGGAGACCCAGTACTTC.